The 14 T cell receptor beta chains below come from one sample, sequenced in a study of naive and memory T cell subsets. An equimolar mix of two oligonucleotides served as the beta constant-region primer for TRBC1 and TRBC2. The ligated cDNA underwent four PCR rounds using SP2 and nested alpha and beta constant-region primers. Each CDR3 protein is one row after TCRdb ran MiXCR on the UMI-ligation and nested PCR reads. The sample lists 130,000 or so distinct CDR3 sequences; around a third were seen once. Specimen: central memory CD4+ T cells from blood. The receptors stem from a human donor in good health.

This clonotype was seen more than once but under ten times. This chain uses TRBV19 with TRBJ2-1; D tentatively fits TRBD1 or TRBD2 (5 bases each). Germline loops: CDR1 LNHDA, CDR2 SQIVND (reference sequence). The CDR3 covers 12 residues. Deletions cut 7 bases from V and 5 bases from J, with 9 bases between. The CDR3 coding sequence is TGTGCCAGTACGGGGCGGCACAATGAGCAGTTCTTC. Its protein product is CASTGRHNEQFF.

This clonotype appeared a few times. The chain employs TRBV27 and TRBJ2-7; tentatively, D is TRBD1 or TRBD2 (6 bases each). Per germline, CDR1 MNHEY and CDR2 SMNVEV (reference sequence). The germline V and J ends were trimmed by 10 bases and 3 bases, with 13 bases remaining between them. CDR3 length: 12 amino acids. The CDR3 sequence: CATKRGDYEQYF. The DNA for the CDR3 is TGTGCCACAAAGAGGGGGGACTACGAGCAGTACTTC.

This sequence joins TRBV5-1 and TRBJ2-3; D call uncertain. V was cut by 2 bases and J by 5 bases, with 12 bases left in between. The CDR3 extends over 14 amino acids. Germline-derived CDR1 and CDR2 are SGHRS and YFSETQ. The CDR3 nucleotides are TGCGCCAGCAGCTTAAACCGTCCTGGAGATACGCAGTATTTT. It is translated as CASSLNRPGDTQYF. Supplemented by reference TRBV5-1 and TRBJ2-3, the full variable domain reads KAGVTQTPRYLIKTRGQQVTLSCSPISGHRSVSWYQQTPGQGLQFLFEYFSETQRNKGNFPGRFSGRQFSNSRSEMNVSTLELGDSALYLCASSLNRPGDTQYFGPGTRLTVL.

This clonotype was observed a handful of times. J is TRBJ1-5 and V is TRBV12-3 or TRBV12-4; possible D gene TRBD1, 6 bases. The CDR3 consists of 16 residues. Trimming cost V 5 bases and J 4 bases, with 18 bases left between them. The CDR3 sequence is CASSAKIQGPNQPQHF. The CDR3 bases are TGTGCCAGCAGTGCGAAAATACAGGGACCAAATCAGCCCCAGCATTTT.

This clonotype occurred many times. The CDR3 bases are TGTGCCAGCAGCCATCTTTATGGCTACACCTTC. It yields the protein CASSHLYGYTF. V usage is TRBV3-1 and J usage is TRBJ1-2; D not resolved. V was pared by 3 bases and J by 5 bases, with 4 bases between. This CDR3 is 11 amino acids long. Germline CDR1 LGHDT, CDR2 YNNKEL (reference sequence).

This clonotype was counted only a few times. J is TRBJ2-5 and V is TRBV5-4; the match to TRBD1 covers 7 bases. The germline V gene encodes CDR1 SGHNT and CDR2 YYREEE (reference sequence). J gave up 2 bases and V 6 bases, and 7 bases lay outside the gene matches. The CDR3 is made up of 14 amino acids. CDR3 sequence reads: CASNPGQLQETQYF. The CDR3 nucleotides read TGTGCCAGCAACCCGGGACAGCTGCAAGAGACCCAGTACTTC.

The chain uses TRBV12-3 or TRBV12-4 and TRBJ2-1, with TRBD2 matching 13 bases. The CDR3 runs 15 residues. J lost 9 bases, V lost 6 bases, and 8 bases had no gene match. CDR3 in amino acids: CASSRTSGSSGEQFF. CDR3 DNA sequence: TGTGCCAGCAGCCGGACTAGCGGGAGTTCCGGTGAGCAGTTCTTC.

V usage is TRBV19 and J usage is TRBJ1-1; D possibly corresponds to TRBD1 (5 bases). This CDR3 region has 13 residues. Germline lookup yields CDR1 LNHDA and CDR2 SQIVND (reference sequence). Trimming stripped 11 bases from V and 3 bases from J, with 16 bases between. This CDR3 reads CAGTGRADTEAFF. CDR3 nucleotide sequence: TGTGCCGGCACAGGTCGGGCGGACACTGAAGCTTTCTTT.

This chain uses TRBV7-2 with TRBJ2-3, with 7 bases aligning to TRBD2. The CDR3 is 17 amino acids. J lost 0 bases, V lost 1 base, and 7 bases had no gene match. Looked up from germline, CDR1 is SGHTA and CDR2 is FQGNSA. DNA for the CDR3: TGTGCCAGCAGCTTAGATGCGGCTAGCGGAAGCACAGATACGCAGTATTTT. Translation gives CASSLDAASGSTDTQYF.

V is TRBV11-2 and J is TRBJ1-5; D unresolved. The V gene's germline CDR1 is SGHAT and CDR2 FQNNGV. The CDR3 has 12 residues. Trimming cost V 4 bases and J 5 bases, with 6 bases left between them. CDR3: CASSSAHQPQHF. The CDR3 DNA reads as TGTGCCAGCAGCTCGGCGCATCAGCCCCAGCATTTT.

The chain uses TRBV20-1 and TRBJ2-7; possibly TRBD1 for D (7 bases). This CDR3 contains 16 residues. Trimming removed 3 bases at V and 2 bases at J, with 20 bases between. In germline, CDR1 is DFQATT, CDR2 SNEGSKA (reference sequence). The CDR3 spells CSASRPQGGMTYEQYF. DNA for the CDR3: TGCAGTGCTAGCAGACCCCAGGGGGGAATGACCTACGAGCAGTACTTC.

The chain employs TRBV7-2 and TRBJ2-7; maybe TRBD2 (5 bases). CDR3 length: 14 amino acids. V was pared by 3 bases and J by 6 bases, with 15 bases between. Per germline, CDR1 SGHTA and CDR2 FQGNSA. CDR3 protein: CASSLDPGYREQYF. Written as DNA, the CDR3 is TGTGCCAGCAGCTTGGACCCGGGGTATCGCGAGCAGTACTTC.

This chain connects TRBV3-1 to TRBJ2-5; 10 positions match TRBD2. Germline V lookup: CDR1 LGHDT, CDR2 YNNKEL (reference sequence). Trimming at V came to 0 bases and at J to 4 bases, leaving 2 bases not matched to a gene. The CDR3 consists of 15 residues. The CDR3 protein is CASSQEIAGGETQYF. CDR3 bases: TGTGCCAGCAGCCAAGAAATAGCGGGAGGAGAGACCCAGTACTTC.

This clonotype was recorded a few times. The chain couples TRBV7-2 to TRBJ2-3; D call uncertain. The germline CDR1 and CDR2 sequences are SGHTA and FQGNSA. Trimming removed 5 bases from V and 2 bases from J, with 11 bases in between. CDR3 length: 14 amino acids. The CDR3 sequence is CASSPVGSTDTQYF. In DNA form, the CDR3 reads TGTGCCAGCAGCCCAGTGGGGTCCACAGATACGCAGTATTTT.